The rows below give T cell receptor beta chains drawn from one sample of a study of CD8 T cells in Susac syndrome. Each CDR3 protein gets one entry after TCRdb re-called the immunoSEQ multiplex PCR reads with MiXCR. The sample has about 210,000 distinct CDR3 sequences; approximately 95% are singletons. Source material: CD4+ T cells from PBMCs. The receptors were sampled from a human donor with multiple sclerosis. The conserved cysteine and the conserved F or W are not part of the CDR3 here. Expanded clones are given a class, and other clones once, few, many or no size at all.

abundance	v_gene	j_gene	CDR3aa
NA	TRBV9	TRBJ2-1	ASSVVGTGGSQEQF
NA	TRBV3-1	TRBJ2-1	ASTPDNVNEQF
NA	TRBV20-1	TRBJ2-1	SARWTALHYNEQF
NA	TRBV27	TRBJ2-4	ASSSPGPGNIQY
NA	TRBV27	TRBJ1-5	ASSRLGGDQPQH
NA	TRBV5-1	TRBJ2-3	ASSSQARDTQY
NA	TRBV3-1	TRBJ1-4	ASSQGVGPDATNEKLF
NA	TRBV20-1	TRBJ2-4	SASPGHQGIQY
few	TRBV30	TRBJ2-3	AWSGSDTQY
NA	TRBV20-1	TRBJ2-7	SARALQGFTYEQY
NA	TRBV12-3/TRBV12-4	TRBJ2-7	ASARDGAYEQY
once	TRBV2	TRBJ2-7	ASRIGQAYEQY
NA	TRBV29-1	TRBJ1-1	SVEVGFNTEAF
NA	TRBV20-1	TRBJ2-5	SADPGGLQYQETQY
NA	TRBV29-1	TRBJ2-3	SVETSGFHTQY
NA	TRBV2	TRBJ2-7	ASSEVGIVGEQY
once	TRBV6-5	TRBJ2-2	ASSIFGGSGSGELF
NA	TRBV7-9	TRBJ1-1	ASSITGQDDTEAF
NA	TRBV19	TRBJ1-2	ASSIPTGINTPGYT
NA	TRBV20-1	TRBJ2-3	SVLRASGSKDTQY
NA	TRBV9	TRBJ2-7	ASSVGERGLYEQY
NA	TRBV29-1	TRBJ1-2	SVEGRGSTVGYT
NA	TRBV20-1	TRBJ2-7	SAPRASGSYEQY
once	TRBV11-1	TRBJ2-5	ASSRLAGAIQDTQY
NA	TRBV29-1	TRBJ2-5	SVGSSSSGTQY
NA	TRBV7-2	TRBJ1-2	ASSSELGYGYT
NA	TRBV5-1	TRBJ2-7	ASSSTPGGDYEQY
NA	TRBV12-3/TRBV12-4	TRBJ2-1	ASIKASGAYNEQF
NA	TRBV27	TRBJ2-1	ASSSGLAGGISYNEQF
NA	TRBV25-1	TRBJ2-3	ASSDPTSTDTQY
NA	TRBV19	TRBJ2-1	ASSRTSGRAQSYNEQF
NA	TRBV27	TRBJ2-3	ASKGGNSDTQY
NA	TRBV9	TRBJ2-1	ASSVALRGNEQF
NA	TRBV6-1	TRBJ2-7	ASSVQAVGVYEQY
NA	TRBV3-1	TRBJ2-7	ASSQVGGSSYEQY
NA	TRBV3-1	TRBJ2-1	ASSRSGPRNEQF
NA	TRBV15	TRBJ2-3	ATSRGQGSTDTQY
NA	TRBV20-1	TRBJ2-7	SAQPGQHYEQY
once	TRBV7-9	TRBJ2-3	ASSPPRGRGRRDTQY
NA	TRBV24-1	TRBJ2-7	ATSAFWDNRQSYEQY
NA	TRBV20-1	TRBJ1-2	SATFRDRWTYGYT
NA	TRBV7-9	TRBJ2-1	ASSQRATSGGKNEQF
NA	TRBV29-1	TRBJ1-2	SVGGGVGYT
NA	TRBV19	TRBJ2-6	ASSMGSGANVLT
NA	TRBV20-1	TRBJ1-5	SARGTVNQPQH
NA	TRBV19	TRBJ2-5	ASSRGQGEGTQY
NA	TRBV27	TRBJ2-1	ASRTISSYNEQF
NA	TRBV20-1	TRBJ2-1	SASPGTSGSGNEQF
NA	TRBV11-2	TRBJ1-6	ASRTPGRKGSPLH
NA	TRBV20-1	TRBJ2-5	SARLAGGGETQY
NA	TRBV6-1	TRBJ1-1	ASSEIPGSGINTEAF